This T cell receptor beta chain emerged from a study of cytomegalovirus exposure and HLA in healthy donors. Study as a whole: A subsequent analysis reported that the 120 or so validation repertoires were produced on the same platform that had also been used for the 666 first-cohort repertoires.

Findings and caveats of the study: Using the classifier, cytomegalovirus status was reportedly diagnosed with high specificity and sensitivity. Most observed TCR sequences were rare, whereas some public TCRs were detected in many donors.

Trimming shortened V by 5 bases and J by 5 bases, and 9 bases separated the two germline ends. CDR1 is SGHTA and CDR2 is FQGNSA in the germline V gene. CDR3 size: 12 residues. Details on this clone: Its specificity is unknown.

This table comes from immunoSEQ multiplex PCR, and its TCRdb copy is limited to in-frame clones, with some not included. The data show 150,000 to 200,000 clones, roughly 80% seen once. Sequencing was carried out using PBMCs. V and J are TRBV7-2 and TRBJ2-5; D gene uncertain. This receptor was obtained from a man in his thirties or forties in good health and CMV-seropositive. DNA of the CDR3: TGTGCCAGCAGCCGGGTATCCGAGACCCAGTACTTC. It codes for CASSRVSETQYF.